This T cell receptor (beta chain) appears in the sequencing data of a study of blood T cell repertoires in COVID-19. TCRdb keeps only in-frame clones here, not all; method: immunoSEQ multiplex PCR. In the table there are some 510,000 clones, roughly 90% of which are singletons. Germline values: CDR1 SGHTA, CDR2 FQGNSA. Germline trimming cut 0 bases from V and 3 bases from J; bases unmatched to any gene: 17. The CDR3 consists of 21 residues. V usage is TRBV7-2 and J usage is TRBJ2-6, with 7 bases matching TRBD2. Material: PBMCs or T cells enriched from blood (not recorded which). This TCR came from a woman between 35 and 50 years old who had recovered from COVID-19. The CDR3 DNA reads TGTGCCAGCAGCTTAGCTCGGGGCTCGGGGGGAGTCTCGTATGGGGCCAACGTCCTGACTTTC. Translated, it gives CASSLARGSGGVSYGANVLTF.